The entry below gives a single T cell receptor (beta chain) sequence along with its context. Sequencing was performed with immunoSEQ multiplex PCR; in TCRdb, only in-frame clones are kept and a portion is missing. In the table there are about 1,900,000 clones, about 95% of which are singletons. Naive CD8 populations comprised CD45RO-negative cells positively selected for CCR7, excluding terminally differentiated effector memory CD45RA+ cells. This record comes from a study of shared clonotypes between healthy human individuals. The CDR3 loop spans 14 amino acids. V lost 5 bases and J 2 bases, leaving 13 bases between the germline ends. In germline, CDR1 is MDHEN, CDR2 SYDVKM.

The chain employs TRBV28 and TRBJ2-7; possible D gene TRBD1, 5 bases. The TCR comes from a man between 18 and 29 years old in good health. Material for sequencing was naive CD8+ T cells sorted from blood. The CDR3 region has the DNA TGTGCCAGCAGTCTCAGGGAAGCCGCCTACGAGCAGTACTTC. Amino acids: CASSLREAAYEQYF.